A single sample gave rise to the 2 T cell receptor beta chains below, sequenced in a study of cytomegalovirus exposure and HLA in healthy donors. The PCR used 60 Vbeta and 13 Jbeta primers. TCRdb keeps only in-frame clones here, not all; method: immunoSEQ multiplex PCR. The table has about 130,000 clones, approximately 82% seen once; the top ten hold under 3%. Material for sequencing was PBMCs. All receptors come from a woman younger than 30 in good health and CMV-seropositive.

The chain has TRBV7-3 and TRBJ2-5, with a tentative D call TRBD2 (5 bases). The ends were cut back, 4 bases at V and 5 bases at J, with 11 bases in the middle. The CDR3 has 13 residues. Germline CDR1 SGHTA, CDR2 FQGTGA. CDR3 sequence: CASSSGVWETQYF. CDR3 in DNA: TGTGCCAGCAGCTCCGGGGTTTGGGAGACCCAGTACTTC.

This clone was seen only a few times. The CDR3 loop is CASSDMQVEAFF. Written as DNA, the CDR3 is TGTGCCAGCAGTGATATGCAGGTTGAAGCTTTCTTT. The chain combines TRBV6-1 with TRBJ1-1; D unresolved. V shed 3 bases and J shed 7 bases, with 9 bases lying between them. This CDR3 has 12 residues. Germline V CDR1 and CDR2: MNHNS, SASEGT.